This TCR beta chain was captured in a study of memory CD4+ T cells and cytomegalovirus serostatus. Whole-study context: Of the healthy Belgian adults, eight or nine were CMV seropositive and 24 seronegative. Whole-study results and caveats: Suggested: most of the CMV-linked TCR signature lies in CD4+ memory cells. About 40% of the roughly 160 known CMV-associated TCRbeta sequences appeared in CD4+ memory.

With regard to this clone: What it binds is not known.

The sort gate was single viable CD3+CD4+CD8-CD45RO+ cells for memory CD4+ T cells. The authors' processing: Out-of-frame sequences were removed, leaving 2 million to 2.5 million distinct TCRbeta sequences. Some clones are missing from TCRdb's copy, which holds only in-frame ones; the method was immunoSEQ multiplex PCR. For V, J and clone size, that table is used; D and trimming come from the DNA. The sample consists of roughly 50,000 clones, 78% of them appearing once. Germline CDR1 GTSNPN, CDR2 SVGIG (reference sequence). The length of the CDR3 is 13 residues. The trim removed 4 bases at V and 2 bases at J, leaving 2 bases unmatched.

The gene calls are TRBV30 and TRBJ2-3, with 8 bases that match TRBD2. The sequenced material came from memory CD4+ T cells from blood. The receptor was isolated from an adult in good health and CMV-seronegative. The CDR3 DNA reads TGTGCCTGGAATAGCGGGGTCACAGATACGCAGTATTTT. Its protein is CAWNSGVTDTQYF.